Reported below is one TCR beta chain. Assay used: immunoSEQ multiplex PCR; TCRdb lists only in-frame clones, some missing. The data contain some 77,000 clones, about 79% of them singletons. The sample originates from a study of blood T cell repertoires in COVID-19. Whole-study context: From the United States, Italy and Spain came samples of acute and convalescent COVID-19. T cells, B-cell-depleted T cells, or PBMCs supplied cDNA or gDNA.

V shed 6 bases, J shed 0 bases, and the junction held 5 bases outside the gene matches. CDR3 length equals 14 residues. From germline, CDR1 is SQVTM and CDR2 ANQGSEA. Sequenced material: peripheral blood. The genes are TRBV29-1 and TRBJ1-3; TRBD1 matches 7 bases. This TCR came from a man aged 65 to 85 with acute or convalescent COVID-19. The chain's CDR3 is CSVRPGGSGNTIYF. In nucleotides, the CDR3 is TGCAGCGTCCGGCCAGGGGGCTCTGGAAACACCATATATTTT.